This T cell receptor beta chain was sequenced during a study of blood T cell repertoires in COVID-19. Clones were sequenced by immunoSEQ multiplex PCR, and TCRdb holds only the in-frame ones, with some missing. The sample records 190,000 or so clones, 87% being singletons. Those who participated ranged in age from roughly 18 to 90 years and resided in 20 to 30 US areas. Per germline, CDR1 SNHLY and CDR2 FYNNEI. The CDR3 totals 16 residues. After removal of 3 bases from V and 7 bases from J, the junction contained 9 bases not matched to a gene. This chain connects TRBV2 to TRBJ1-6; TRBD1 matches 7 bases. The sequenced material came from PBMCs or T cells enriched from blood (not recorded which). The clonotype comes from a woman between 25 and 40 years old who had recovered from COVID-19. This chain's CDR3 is CASSDRGGAGNSPLHF. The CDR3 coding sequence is TGTGCCAGCAGTGATAGAGGGGGCGCGGGGAATTCACCCCTCCACTTT.